The sequence of this T cell receptor beta chain was determined in a study of T-cell memory formation after mild COVID-19. Findings and limits, study-wide: Confirmation of SARS-CoV-2 specificity was lacking for second-wave clones peaking day 37.

TCRdb called the 5' RACE reads again in MiXCR, with one record for every CDR3 protein. This table has approximately 170,000 distinct CDR3 sequences, about an eighth appearing once. CDR1 is SEHNR, CDR2 FQNEAQ, per germline (reference sequence). V lost 3 bases to trimming and J lost 8 bases, with 13 bases between them. This CDR3 is built from 14 residues. In its sample, this clonotype was seen a few times. Its specificity is unknown. The J gene is TRBJ1-4, the V gene TRBV7-9; D call uncertain. This sequence was found in a man younger than 30 who had mild COVID-19 (a few samples of this study predate the infection). Cell type and time point are not known. Specimen: PBMCs or a T cell subset sorted from them (not recorded which). The CDR3 coding sequence is TGTGCCAGCAGCTTGGGTCGCAGTGGGGAAAAACTGTTTTTT. Translation gives CASSLGRSGEKLFF.